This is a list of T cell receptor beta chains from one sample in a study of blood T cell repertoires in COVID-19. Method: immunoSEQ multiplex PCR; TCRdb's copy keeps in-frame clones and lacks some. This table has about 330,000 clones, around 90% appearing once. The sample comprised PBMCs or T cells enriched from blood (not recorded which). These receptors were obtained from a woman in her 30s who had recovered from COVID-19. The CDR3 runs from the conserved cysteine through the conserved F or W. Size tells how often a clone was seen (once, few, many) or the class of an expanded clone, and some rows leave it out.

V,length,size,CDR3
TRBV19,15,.,CASSIRDRVYNEQFF
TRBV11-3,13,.,CASSSGQYNEQFF
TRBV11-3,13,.,CASSLGDGGEQFF
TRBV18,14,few,CASSPPQGARGYTF
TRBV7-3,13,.,CASSSTGGLEQFF
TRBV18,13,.,CASRGQKNTEAFF
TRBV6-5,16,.,CASSYSMITGHMPQHF
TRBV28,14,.,CASSQFGGVQPQHF
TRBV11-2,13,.,CASSLAQYNEQFF
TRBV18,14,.,CASSPGGTFQPQHF
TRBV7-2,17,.,CASSPIAGGSGYNEQFF